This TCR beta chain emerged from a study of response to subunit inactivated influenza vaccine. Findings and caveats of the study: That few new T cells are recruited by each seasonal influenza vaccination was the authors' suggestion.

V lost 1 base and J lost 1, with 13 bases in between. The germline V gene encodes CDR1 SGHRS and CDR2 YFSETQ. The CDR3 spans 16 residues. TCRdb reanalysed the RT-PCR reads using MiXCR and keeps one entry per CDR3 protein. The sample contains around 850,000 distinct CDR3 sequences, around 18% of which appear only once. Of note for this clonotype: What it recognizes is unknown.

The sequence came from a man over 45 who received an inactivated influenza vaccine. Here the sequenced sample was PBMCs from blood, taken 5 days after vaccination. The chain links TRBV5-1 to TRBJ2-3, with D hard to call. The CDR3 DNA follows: TGCGCCAGCAGCTTGATATGGACCGGAGGCACAGATACGCAGTATTTT. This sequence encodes CASSLIWTGGTDTQYF.